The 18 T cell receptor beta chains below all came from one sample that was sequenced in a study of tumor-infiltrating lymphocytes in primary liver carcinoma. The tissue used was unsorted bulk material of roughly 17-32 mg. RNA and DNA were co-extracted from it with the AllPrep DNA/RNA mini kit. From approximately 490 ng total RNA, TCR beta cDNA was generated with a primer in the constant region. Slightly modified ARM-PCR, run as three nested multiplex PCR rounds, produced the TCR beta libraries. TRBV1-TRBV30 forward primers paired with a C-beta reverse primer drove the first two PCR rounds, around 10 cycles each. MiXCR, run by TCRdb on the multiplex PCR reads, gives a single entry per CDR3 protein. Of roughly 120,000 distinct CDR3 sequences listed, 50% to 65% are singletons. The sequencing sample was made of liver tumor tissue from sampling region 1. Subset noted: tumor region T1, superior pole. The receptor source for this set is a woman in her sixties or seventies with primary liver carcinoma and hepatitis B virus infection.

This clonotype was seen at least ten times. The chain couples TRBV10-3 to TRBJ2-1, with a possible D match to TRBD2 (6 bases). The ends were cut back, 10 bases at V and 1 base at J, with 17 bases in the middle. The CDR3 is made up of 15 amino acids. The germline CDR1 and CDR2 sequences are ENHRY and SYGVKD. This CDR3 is CATSRTIGSYNEQFF. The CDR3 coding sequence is TGTGCCACCTCTCGGACTATCGGGTCCTACAATGAGCAGTTCTTC.

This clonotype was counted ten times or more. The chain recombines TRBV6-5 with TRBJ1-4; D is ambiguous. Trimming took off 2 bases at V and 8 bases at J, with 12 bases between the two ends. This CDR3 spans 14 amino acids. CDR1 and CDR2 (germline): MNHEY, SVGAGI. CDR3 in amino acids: CASSYGQQFEKLFF. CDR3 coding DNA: TGTGCCAGCAGTTACGGGCAGCAATTCGAAAAACTGTTTTTT.

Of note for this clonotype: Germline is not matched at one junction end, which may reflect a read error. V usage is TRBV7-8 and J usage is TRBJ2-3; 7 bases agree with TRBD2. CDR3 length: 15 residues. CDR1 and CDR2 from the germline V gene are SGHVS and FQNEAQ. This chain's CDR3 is CANSMTSITTDTQYF. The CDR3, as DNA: TGTGCCAACAGCATGACTAGCATCACCACAGATACGCAGTATTTT.

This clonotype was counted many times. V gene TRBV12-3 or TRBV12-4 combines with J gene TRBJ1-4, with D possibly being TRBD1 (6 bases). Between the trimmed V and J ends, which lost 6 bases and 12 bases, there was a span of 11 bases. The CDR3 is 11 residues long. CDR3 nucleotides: TGTGCCAGCAGCGAACAGGGAGAACTGTTTTTT. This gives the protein CASSEQGELFF.

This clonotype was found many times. CDR3 region: CAIRSGTANYGYTF. CDR3 in DNA: TGTGCCATCAGGAGCGGGACAGCTAACTATGGCTACACCTTC. This chain links TRBV10-3 with TRBJ1-2; 7 nucleotides align to TRBD1. Trimming removed 6 bases from V and 0 bases from J; junction bases left unmatched: 4. This CDR3 has 14 amino acids. Germline CDR1 and CDR2: ENHRY and SYGVKD.

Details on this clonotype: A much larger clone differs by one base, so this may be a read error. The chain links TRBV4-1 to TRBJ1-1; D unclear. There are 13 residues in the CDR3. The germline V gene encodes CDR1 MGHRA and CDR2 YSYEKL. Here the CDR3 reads CAGSQETPPRAFF. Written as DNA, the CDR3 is TGCGCCGGCAGCCAAGAAACCCCCCCTCGAGCTTTCTTT.

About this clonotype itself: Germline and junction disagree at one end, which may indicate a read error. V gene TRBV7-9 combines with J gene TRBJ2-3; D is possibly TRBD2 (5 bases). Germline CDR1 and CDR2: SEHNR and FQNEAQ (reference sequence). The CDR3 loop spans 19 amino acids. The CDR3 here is CANSLRSSDYPVSADTQYF. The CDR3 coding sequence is TGTGCCAACAGCTTAAGGTCCAGTGACTACCCCGTCTCGGCAGATACGCAGTATTTT.

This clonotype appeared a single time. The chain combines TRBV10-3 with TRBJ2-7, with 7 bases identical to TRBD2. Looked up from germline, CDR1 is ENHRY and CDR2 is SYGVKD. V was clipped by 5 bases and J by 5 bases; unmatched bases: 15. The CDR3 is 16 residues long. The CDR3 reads CAISTKPGPAGNEQYF. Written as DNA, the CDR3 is TGTGCCATCAGTACCAAACCTGGACCAGCGGGAAACGAGCAGTACTTC.

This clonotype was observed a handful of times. CDR3 in DNA: TGTGCCAGCAGCTACCCTGCCCGGAGAGAGACCCAGTACTTC. Translating gives CASSYPARRETQYF. V and J are TRBV7-9 and TRBJ2-5; D gene ambiguous. Per the germline V gene, CDR1 is SEHNR and CDR2 is FQNEAQ (reference sequence). The CDR3 loop spans 14 amino acids. V was pared by 4 bases and J by 4 bases, with 13 bases between.

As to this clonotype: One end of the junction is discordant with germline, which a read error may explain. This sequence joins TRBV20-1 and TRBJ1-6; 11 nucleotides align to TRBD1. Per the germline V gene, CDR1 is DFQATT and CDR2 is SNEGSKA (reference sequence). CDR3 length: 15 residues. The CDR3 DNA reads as TGCAGTGCCACGCTTACCGGGACAGGGGGTTCACCTCTCCACTTT. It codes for CSATLTGTGGSPLHF.

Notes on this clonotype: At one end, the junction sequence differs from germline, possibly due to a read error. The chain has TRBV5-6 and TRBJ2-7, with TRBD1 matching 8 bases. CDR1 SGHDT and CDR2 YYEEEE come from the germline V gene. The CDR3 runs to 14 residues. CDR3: CASSFDRGSYEQYF. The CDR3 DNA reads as TGCGCCAGCAGCTTCGACAGGGGAAGTTACGAGCAGTACTTC.

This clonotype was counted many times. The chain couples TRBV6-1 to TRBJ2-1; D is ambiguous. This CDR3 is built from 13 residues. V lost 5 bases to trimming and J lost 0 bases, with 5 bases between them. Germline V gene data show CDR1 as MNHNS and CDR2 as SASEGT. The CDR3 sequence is CASSWTSYNEQFF. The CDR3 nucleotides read TGTGCCAGCAGTTGGACCTCCTACAATGAGCAGTTCTTC.

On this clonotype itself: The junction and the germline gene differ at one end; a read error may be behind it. DNA for the CDR3: TGTGCCAGTAGCCCCCCGGGGGCTGGGGCCAACTTCCTGACTTTC. Residues: CASSPPGAGANFLTF. J is TRBJ2-6 and V is TRBV11-1; either TRBD1 or TRBD2 may supply D (6 bases each). The CDR3 totals 15 residues. The germline gives CDR1 SGHAT, CDR2 FQDESV (reference sequence).

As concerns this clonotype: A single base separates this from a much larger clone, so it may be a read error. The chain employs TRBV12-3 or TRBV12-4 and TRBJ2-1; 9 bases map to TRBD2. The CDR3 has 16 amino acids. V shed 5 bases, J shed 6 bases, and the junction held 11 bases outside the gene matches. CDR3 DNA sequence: TGTGCCAGCAGTCAGAAAGCGGGAGGAACCTGCAATGAGCAGTTCTTC. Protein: CASSQKAGGTCNEQFF.

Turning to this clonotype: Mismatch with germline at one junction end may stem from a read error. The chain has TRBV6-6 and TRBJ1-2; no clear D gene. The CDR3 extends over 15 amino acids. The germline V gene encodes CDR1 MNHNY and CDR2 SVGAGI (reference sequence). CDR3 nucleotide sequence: TGTGCCAGCAGCCACGGACCCCGAGACGACTATGGTTACACCTTC. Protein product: CASSHGPRDDYGYTF.

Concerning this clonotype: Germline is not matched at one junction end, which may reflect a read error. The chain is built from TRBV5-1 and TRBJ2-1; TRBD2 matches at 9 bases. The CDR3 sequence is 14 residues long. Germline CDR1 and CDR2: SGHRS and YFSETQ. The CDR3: CANSFSGGRNEQFF. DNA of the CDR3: TGCGCCAACAGCTTTAGCGGGGGTAGGAATGAGCAGTTCTTC.

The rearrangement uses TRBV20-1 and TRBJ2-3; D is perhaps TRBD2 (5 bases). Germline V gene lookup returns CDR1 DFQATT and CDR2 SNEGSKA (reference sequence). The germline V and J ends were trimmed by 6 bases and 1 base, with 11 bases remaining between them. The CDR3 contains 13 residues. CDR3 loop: CSAQNSGTDTQYF. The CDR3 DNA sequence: TGCAGTGCGCAGAATAGCGGCACAGATACGCAGTATTTT.

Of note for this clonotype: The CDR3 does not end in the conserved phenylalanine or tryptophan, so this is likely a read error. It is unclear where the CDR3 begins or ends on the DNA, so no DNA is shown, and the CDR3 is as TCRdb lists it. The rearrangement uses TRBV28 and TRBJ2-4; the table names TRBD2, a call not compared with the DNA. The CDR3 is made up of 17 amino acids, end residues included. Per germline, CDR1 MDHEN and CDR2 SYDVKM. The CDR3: CASSLADAGLYGDIQYI.